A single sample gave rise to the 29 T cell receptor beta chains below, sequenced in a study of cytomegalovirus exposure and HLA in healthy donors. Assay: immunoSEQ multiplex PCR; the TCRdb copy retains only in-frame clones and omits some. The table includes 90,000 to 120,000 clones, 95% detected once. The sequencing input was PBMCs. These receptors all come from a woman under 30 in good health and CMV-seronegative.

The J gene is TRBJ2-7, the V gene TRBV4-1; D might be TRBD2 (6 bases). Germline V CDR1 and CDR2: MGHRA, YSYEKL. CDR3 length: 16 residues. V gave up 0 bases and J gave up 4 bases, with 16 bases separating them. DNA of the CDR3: TGCGCCAGCAGCCAAGAAGGGTGGGGGACTCGGTACGAGCAGTACTTC. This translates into CASSQEGWGTRYEQYF.

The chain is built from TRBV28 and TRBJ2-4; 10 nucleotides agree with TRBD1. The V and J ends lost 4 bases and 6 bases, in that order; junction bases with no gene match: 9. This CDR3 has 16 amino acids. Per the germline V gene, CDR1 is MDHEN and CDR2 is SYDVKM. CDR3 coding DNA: TGTGCCAGCAGTTACCCGACAGGGGGCGAGGGAAACATTCAGTACTTC. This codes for CASSYPTGGEGNIQYF.

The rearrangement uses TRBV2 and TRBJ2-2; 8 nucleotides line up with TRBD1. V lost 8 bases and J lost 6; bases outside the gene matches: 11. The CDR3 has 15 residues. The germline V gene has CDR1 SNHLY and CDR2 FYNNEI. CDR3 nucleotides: TGTGCCAGCGTTCAGGGGGCGTATTCGGCCGGGGAGCTGTTTTTT. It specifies CASVQGAYSAGELFF.

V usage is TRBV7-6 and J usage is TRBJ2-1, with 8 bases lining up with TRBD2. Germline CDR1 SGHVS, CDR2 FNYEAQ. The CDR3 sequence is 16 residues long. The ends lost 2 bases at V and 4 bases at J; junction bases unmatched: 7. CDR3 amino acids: CASSLISGETYNEQFF. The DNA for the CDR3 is TGTGCCAGCAGCTTAATTAGCGGGGAGACGTACAATGAGCAGTTCTTC.

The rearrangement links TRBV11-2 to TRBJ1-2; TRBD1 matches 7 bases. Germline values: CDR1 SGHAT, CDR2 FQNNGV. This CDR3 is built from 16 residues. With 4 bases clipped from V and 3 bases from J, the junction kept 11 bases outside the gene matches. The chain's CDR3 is CASSSQHPQGDYGYTF. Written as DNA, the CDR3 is TGTGCCAGCAGCTCCCAACATCCTCAGGGGGACTATGGCTACACCTTC.

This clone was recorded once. This CDR3 is CASSRIRWETQYF. The CDR3 DNA is TGTGCCAGCAGTAGAATCCGGTGGGAGACCCAGTACTTC. This rearrangement joins TRBV6-5 to TRBJ2-5; D gene ambiguous. Germline values: CDR1 MNHEY, CDR2 SVGAGI. This CDR3 contains 13 residues. V was pared by 5 bases and J by 5 bases, with 12 bases between.

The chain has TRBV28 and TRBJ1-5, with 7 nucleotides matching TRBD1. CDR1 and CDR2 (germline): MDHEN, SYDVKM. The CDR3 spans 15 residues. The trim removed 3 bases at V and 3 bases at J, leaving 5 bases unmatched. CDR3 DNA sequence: TGTGCCAGCAGTTTGCGGACAGGTGACAATCAGCCCCAGCATTTT. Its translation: CASSLRTGDNQPQHF. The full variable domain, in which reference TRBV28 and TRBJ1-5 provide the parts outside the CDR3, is DVKVTQSSRYLVKRTGEKVFLECVQDMDHENMFWYRQDPGLGLRLIYFSYDVKMKEKGDIPEGYSVSREKKERFSLILESASTNQTSMYLCASSLRTGDNQPQHFGDGTRLSIL.

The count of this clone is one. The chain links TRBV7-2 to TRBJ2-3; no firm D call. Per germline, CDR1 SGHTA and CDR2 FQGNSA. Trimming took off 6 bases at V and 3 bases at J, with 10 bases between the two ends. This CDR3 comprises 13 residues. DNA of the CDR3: TGTGCCAGCAGGTCGGGTCCTACAGATACGCAGTATTTT. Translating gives CASRSGPTDTQYF.

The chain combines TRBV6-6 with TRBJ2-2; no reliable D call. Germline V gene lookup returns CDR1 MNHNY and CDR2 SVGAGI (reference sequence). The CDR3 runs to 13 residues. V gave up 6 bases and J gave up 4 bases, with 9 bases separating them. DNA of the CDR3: TGTGCCAGCAGAGCGACGGGCACCGGGGAGCTGTTTTTT. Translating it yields CASRATGTGELFF.

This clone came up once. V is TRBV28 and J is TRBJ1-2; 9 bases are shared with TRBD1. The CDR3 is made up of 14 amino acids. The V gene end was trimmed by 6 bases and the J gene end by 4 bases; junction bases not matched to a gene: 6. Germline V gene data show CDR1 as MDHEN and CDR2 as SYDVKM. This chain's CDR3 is CASSHSTGGYGYTF. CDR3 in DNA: TGTGCCAGCAGCCACTCGACAGGGGGCTATGGCTACACCTTC.

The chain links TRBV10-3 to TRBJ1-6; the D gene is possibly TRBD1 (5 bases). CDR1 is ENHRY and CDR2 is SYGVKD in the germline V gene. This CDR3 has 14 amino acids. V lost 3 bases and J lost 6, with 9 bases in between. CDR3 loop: CAISESQANSPLHF. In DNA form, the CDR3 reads TGTGCCATCAGTGAATCACAGGCTAATTCACCCCTCCACTTT.

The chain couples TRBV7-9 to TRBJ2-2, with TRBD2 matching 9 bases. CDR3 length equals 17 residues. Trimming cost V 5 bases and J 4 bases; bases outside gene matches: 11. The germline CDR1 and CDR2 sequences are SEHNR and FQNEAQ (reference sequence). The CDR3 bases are TGTGCCAGCAGCGCGCCAACGAGCGGGGGGAGCACCGGGGAGCTGTTTTTT. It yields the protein CASSAPTSGGSTGELFF. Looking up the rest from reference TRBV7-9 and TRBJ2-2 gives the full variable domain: DTGVSQNPRHKITKRGQNVTFRCDPISEHNRLYWYRQTLGQGPEFLTYFQNEAQLEKSRLLSDRFSAERPKGSFSTLEIQRTEQGDSAMYLCASSAPTSGGSTGELFFGEGSRLTVL.

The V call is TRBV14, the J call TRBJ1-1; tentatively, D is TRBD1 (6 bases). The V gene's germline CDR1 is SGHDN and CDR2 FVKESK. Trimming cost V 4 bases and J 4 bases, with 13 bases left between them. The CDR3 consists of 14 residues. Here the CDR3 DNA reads TGTGCCAGCAGCCTCAGCATAGGGGGCACTGAAGCTTTCTTT. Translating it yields CASSLSIGGTEAFF.

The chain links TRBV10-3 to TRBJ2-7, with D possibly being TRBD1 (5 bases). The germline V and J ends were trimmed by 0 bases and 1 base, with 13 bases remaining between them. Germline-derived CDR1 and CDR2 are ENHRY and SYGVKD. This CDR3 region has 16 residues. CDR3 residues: CAISESWTRDSYEQYF. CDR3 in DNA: TGTGCCATCAGTGAGTCGTGGACAAGGGATTCCTACGAGCAGTACTTC.

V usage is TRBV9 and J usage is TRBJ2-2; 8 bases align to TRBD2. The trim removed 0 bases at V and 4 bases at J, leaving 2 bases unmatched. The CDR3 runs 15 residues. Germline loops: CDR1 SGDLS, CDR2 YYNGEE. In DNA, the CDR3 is TGTGCCAGCAGCGTAGCGGGGGGGCTCACCGGGGAGCTGTTTTTT. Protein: CASSVAGGLTGELFF.

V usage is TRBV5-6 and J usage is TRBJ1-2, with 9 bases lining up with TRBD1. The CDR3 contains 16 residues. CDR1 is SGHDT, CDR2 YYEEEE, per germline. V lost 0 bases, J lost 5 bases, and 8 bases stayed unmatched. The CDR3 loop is CASSLETGGYLYGYTF. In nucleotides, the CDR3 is TGTGCCAGCAGCTTGGAGACAGGGGGATACCTTTATGGCTACACCTTC.

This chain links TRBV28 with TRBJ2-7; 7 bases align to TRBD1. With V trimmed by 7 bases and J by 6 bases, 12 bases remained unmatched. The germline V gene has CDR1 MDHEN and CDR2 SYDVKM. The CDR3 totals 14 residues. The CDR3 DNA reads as TGTGCCAGCAAGGGCCAAGGGGGCACGAGCGAGCAGTACTTC. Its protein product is CASKGQGGTSEQYF. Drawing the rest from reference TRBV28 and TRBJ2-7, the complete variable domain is DVKVTQSSRYLVKRTGEKVFLECVQDMDHENMFWYRQDPGLGLRLIYFSYDVKMKEKGDIPEGYSVSREKKERFSLILESASTNQTSMYLCASKGQGGTSEQYFGPGTRLTVT.

The CDR3 sequence: CASSQVDRYEQYF. CDR3 DNA sequence: TGCGCCAGCAGTCAAGTCGACAGGTACGAGCAGTACTTC. The chain recombines TRBV23-1 with TRBJ2-7; D may be TRBD1 (6 bases). TRBV23-1 belongs to the ORF category, with a function that is uncertain. V was shortened by 2 bases and J by 4 bases, with 9 bases between the two germline ends. This CDR3 has 13 residues.

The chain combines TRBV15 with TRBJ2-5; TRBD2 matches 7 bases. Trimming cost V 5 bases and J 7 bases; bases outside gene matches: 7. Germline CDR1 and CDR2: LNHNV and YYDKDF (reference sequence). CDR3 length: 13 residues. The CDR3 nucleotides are TGTGCCACCAGCGATACCCAGCGGGGGACCCAGTACTTC. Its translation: CATSDTQRGTQYF. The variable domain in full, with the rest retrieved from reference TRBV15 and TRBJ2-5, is DAMVIQNPRYQVTQFGKPVTLSCSQTLNHNVMYWYQQKSSQAPKLLFHYYDKDFNNEADTPDNFQSRRPNTSFCFLDIRSPGLGDTAMYLCATSDTQRGTQYFGPGTRLLVL.

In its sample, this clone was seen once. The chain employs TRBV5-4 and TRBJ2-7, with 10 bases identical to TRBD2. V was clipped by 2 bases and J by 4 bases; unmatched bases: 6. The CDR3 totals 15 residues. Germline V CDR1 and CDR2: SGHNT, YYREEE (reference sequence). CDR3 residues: CASSLILAGVYEQYF. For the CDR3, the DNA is TGTGCCAGCAGCTTAATCCTAGCGGGGGTATACGAGCAGTACTTC.

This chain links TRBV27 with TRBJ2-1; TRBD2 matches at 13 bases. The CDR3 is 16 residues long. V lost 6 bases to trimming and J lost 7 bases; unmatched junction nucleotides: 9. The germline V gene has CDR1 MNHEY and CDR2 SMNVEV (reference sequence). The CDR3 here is CASSTSGGAAWNEQFF. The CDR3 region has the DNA TGTGCCAGCAGCACTAGCGGGGGGGCCGCTTGGAATGAGCAGTTCTTC.

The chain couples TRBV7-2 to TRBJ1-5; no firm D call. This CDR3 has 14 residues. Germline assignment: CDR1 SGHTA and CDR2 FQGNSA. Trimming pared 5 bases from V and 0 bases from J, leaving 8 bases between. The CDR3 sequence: CASSPVSSNQPQHF. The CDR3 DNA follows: TGTGCCAGCAGCCCAGTGTCTAGCAATCAGCCCCAGCATTTT.

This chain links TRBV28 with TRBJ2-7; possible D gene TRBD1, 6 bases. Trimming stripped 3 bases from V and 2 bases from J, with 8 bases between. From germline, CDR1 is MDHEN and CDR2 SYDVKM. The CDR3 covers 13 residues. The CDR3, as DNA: TGTGCCAGCAGTTTCGGACAGACCTACGAGCAGTACTTC. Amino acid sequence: CASSFGQTYEQYF.

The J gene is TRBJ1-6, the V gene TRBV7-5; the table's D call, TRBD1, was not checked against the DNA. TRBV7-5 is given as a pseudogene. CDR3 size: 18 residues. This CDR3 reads CARSSRDTHSSYNSPLHF. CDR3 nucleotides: TGTGCCAGAAGCTCCCGGGACACCCATAGCTCCTATAATTCACCCCTCCACTTT.

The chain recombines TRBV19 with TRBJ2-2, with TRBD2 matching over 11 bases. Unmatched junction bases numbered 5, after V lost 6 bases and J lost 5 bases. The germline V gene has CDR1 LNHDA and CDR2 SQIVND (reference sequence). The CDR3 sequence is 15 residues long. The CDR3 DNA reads TGTGCCAGTAGGCCGCCTAGCGGGGGGACCGGGGAGCTGTTTTTT. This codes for CASRPPSGGTGELFF.

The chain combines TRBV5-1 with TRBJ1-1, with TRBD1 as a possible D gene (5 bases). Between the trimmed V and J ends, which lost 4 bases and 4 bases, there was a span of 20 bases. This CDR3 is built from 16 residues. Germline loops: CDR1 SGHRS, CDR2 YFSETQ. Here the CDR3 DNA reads TGCGCCAGCAGCCCGGAAGGCAGGGCGGGGGGCACTGAAGCTTTCTTT. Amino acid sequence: CASSPEGRAGGTEAFF.

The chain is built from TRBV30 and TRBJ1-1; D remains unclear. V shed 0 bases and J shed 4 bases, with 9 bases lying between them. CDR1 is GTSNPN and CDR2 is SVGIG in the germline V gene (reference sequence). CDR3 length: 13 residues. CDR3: CAWSVNGITEAFF. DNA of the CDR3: TGTGCCTGGAGTGTAAACGGGATCACTGAAGCTTTCTTT.

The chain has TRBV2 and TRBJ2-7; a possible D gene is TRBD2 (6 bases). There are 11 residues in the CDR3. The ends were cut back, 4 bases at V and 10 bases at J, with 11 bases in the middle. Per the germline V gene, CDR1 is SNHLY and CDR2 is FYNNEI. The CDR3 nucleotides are TGTGCCAGCAGTGGGGGACTTAGACAGTACTTC. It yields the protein CASSGGLRQYF.

CDR3 nucleotides: TGTGCCAGCAGGGGACAGGGGTCTAGTTCACCCCTCCACTTT. This codes for CASRGQGSSSPLHF. The V gene is TRBV14, the J gene TRBJ1-6, with 10 bases that match TRBD1. This CDR3 spans 14 amino acids. The germline gives CDR1 SGHDN, CDR2 FVKESK. Unmatched junction bases numbered 5, after V lost 6 bases and J lost 9 bases.